These 22 T cell receptor beta chains originate from one sample sequenced in a study of control samples from healthy donors and cancer patients. The data were produced by immunoSEQ multiplex PCR, yet TCRdb's version contains in-frame clones alone and is incomplete. The table includes some 100,000 clones, roughly 92% detected once. The sample was blood. These receptors all come from a human donor in good health. The donor label of this sample is uncertain.

The chain is built from TRBV5-4 and TRBJ2-2, with TRBD2 identical over 10 bases. CDR1 and CDR2 (germline): SGHNT, YYREEE (reference sequence). Trimming at V came to 4 bases and at J to 4 bases, leaving 4 bases not matched to a gene. The length of the CDR3 is 15 residues. CDR3: CASSPQRGGTGELFF. The CDR3 DNA sequence: TGTGCCAGCAGCCCACAGCGGGGGGGCACCGGGGAGCTGTTTTTT. The complete variable domain, with remaining parts taken from reference TRBV5-4 and TRBJ2-2, reads ETGVTQSPTHLIKTRGQQVTLRCSSQSGHNTVSWYQQALGQGPQFIFQYYREEENGRGNFPPRFSGLQFPNYSSELNVNALELDDSALYLCASSPQRGGTGELFFGEGSRLTVL.

In this sample, this clone turned up a few times. This chain links TRBV6-5 with TRBJ2-7; 12 nucleotides align to TRBD1. The CDR3 covers 15 residues. Losses at the gene ends were 7 bases for V and 6 bases for J; bases not matched to a gene: 10. Germline V gives CDR1 MNHEY, CDR2 SVGAGI. DNA of the CDR3: TGTGCCAGCAATGGTCGGGGACAGGGGGCTGGCGAGCAGTACTTC. Residues: CASNGRGQGAGEQYF.

The chain has TRBV11-2 and TRBJ2-4; 10 positions match TRBD1. Germline V gene data show CDR1 as SGHAT and CDR2 as FQNNGV. This CDR3 is built from 13 residues. V gave up 8 bases and J gave up 9 bases; unmatched junction bases: 7. Written as DNA, the CDR3 is TGTGCCAGCGCCCTCGGGACAGGGGCCATTCAGTACTTC. Its protein product is CASALGTGAIQYF.

This chain links TRBV5-4 with TRBJ2-3, with 13 bases lining up with TRBD2. Germline-derived CDR1 and CDR2 are SGHNT and YYREEE (reference sequence). J lost 2 bases, V lost 4 bases, and 4 bases had no gene match. The CDR3 has 16 residues. CDR3 in DNA: TGTGCCAGCAGCGTGGGACTAGCGGGGTACACAGATACGCAGTATTTT. This translates into CASSVGLAGYTDTQYF.

The rearrangement links TRBV3-1 (or the pseudogene TRBV3-2) to TRBJ1-1; 7 bases are a match to TRBD1. The V and J ends lost 2 bases and 6 bases, in that order; junction bases with no gene match: 9. This CDR3 has 15 residues. Germline CDR1 reads LGHDT; CDR2 reads YNNKEL (reference sequence). CDR3 loop: CASSQLTGRTPEAFF. Here the CDR3 DNA reads TGTGCCAGCAGCCAATTGACAGGGCGAACCCCTGAAGCTTTCTTT.

The J gene is TRBJ1-2, the V gene TRBV5-4; TRBD1 matches at 8 bases. Germline lookup yields CDR1 SGHNT and CDR2 YYREEE (reference sequence). With V trimmed by 4 bases and J by 4 bases, 3 bases remained unmatched. The CDR3 is 13 amino acids. The CDR3 sequence is CASSRTGIYGYTF. CDR3 nucleotide sequence: TGTGCCAGCAGCCGGACAGGGATCTATGGCTACACCTTC.

V and J are TRBV30 and TRBJ1-2; TRBD1 agrees at 7 bases. The CDR3 has 12 residues. The germline V gene has CDR1 GTSNPN and CDR2 SVGIG (reference sequence). V shed 1 base, J shed 7 bases, and the junction held 3 bases outside the gene matches. The CDR3 here is CAWSGQGGGYTF. The CDR3 DNA is TGTGCCTGGAGTGGGCAGGGGGGTGGCTACACCTTC.

The chain employs TRBV25-1 and TRBJ2-1; 7 nucleotides align to TRBD1. Trimming removed 3 bases from V and 2 bases from J; junction bases left unmatched: 10. This CDR3 region has 17 residues. CDR1 and CDR2 from the germline V gene are MGHDK and SYGVNS. For the CDR3, the DNA is TGTGCCAGCAGTGATCCTACAGGGGAAAGTCCCTACAATGAGCAGTTCTTC. This translates into CASSDPTGESPYNEQFF.

This clone has only one observation. The J gene is TRBJ2-5, the V gene TRBV19; D gene unclear. Germline CDR1 is LNHDA and CDR2 is SQIVND (reference sequence). Trimming took off 5 bases at V and 8 bases at J, with 18 bases between the two ends. The CDR3 runs 14 residues. The CDR3, as DNA: TGTGCCAGTAGTCCCCGTTTAGTGACCACAACCCAGTACTTC. Its translation is CASSPRLVTTTQYF.

The V gene is TRBV3-1 (or the pseudogene TRBV3-2), the J gene TRBJ2-3, with D maybe TRBD2 (7 bases). This CDR3 has 18 residues. V was clipped by 0 bases and J by 4 bases, with 20 bases between them. Germline V gives CDR1 LGHDT, CDR2 YNNKEL (reference sequence). Here the CDR3 DNA reads TGTGCCAGCAGCCAAGAGTGGCGGGGGCCCGGGGGTGCAGATACGCAGTATTTT. It specifies CASSQEWRGPGGADTQYF.

J is TRBJ2-2 and V is TRBV15; a possible D gene is TRBD1 (5 bases). Germline V gene data show CDR1 as LNHNV and CDR2 as YYDKDF (reference sequence). V gave up 0 bases and J gave up 7 bases, with 27 bases separating them. CDR3 length: 20 residues. The CDR3 spells CATSRDIDGRVFRVGGELFF. The CDR3 DNA reads TGTGCCACCAGCAGAGATATCGATGGCAGGGTGTTTAGGGTAGGCGGGGAGCTGTTTTTT.

The chain combines TRBV9 with TRBJ1-1; unclear D gene. V was cut by 3 bases and J by 8 bases, with 14 bases left in between. The CDR3 extends over 13 amino acids. Germline assignment: CDR1 SGDLS and CDR2 YYNGEE. DNA of the CDR3: TGTGCCAGCAGCGATCTCAATGTTGCGGAAGCTTTCTTT. This sequence encodes CASSDLNVAEAFF.

V usage is TRBV28 and J usage is TRBJ1-5; 9 nucleotides agree with TRBD1. Germline loops: CDR1 MDHEN, CDR2 SYDVKM. This CDR3 is 15 amino acids long. Losses at the gene ends were 4 bases for V and 5 bases for J; bases not matched to a gene: 6. This chain's CDR3 is CASSSPGQGDQPQHF. In nucleotides, the CDR3 is TGTGCCAGCAGTTCACCGGGACAGGGCGATCAGCCCCAGCATTTT.

This clone came up a few times. This chain connects TRBV6-5 to TRBJ2-7; the match to TRBD1 covers 7 bases. The V and J ends lost 9 bases and 4 bases, in that order; junction bases with no gene match: 9. The CDR3 length is 13 residues. CDR1 is MNHEY, CDR2 SVGAGI, per germline. CDR3 nucleotide sequence: TGTGCCAGTTCAACAGGGGAAACATACGAGCAGTACGTC. This sequence encodes CASSTGETYEQYV.

This sequence joins TRBV11-2 and TRBJ2-7, with D perhaps matching TRBD1 (5 bases). V was shortened by 0 bases and J by 4 bases, with 13 bases between the two germline ends. CDR1 and CDR2 (germline): SGHAT, FQNNGV. The CDR3 is 15 residues long. CDR3 bases: TGTGCCAGCAGCTTAGAGTTGGGCAGGGATTACGAGCAGTACTTC. Translation: CASSLELGRDYEQYF.

The chain combines TRBV11-2 with TRBJ2-3; weak D call: TRBD1 (5 bases). The germline gives CDR1 SGHAT, CDR2 FQNNGV. V lost 2 bases and J 3 bases, leaving 9 bases between the germline ends. The CDR3 is made up of 14 amino acids. The CDR3 sequence: CASSLQGGTDTQYF. As DNA, the CDR3 is TGTGCCAGCAGCTTACAGGGTGGGACAGATACGCAGTATTTT.

This rearrangement joins TRBV19 to TRBJ1-6, with a possible D match to TRBD1 (5 bases). V was cut by 3 bases and J by 8 bases, with 23 bases left in between. Germline V gives CDR1 LNHDA, CDR2 SQIVND (reference sequence). This CDR3 contains 18 residues. The DNA for the CDR3 is TGTGCCAGTAGTATGGCATTGGGACCGACTAAAGGCGATTCACCCCTCCACTTT. Its translation: CASSMALGPTKGDSPLHF.

The chain has TRBV7-8 and TRBJ1-6; 8 positions match TRBD1. V lost 0 bases, J lost 10 bases, and 5 bases stayed unmatched. The CDR3 has 15 amino acids. Germline V CDR1 and CDR2: SGHVS, FQNEAQ. CDR3 bases: TGTGCCAGCAGCTTAGCGGACAGGGCTGGGTCACCCCTCCACTTT. Translating gives CASSLADRAGSPLHF.

The V call is TRBV5-1, the J call TRBJ1-6, with D unresolved. V lost 4 bases to trimming and J lost 6 bases, with 11 bases between them. The CDR3 spans 14 residues. Germline V gives CDR1 SGHRS, CDR2 YFSETQ. The CDR3 spells CASSPSVPNSPLHF. The DNA for the CDR3 is TGCGCCAGCAGCCCGTCAGTACCTAATTCACCCCTCCACTTT.

The chain has TRBV9 and TRBJ2-3, with D perhaps assigned TRBD1 or TRBD2 (5 bases each). The CDR3 loop spans 15 amino acids. V shed 0 bases and J shed 3 bases, with 11 bases lying between them. The germline V gene has CDR1 SGDLS and CDR2 YYNGEE. Here the CDR3 DNA reads TGTGCCAGCAGCGTAGGGGGGTCCTCGACAGATACGCAGTATTTT. It encodes CASSVGGSSTDTQYF.

The chain carries TRBV24-1 and TRBJ2-5; TRBD1 matches 9 bases. CDR1 and CDR2 (germline): KGHDR, SFDVKD. V shed 6 bases and J 5 bases; nucleotides not matched to a gene: 6. This CDR3 contains 14 residues. The CDR3 coding sequence is TGTGCCACCAGTAGGGGACAGGGCTGGGAGACCCAGTACTTC. It codes for CATSRGQGWETQYF.

V gene TRBV7-2 combines with J gene TRBJ2-3; D remains unclear. CDR1 and CDR2 from the germline V gene are SGHTA and FQGNSA. Trimming stripped 4 bases from V and 0 bases from J, with 17 bases between. This CDR3 has 17 amino acids. The CDR3 nucleotides read TGTGCCAGCAGCTCAGATCGTCCGTTTGCTAGCACAGATACGCAGTATTTT. Translation gives CASSSDRPFASTDTQYF.